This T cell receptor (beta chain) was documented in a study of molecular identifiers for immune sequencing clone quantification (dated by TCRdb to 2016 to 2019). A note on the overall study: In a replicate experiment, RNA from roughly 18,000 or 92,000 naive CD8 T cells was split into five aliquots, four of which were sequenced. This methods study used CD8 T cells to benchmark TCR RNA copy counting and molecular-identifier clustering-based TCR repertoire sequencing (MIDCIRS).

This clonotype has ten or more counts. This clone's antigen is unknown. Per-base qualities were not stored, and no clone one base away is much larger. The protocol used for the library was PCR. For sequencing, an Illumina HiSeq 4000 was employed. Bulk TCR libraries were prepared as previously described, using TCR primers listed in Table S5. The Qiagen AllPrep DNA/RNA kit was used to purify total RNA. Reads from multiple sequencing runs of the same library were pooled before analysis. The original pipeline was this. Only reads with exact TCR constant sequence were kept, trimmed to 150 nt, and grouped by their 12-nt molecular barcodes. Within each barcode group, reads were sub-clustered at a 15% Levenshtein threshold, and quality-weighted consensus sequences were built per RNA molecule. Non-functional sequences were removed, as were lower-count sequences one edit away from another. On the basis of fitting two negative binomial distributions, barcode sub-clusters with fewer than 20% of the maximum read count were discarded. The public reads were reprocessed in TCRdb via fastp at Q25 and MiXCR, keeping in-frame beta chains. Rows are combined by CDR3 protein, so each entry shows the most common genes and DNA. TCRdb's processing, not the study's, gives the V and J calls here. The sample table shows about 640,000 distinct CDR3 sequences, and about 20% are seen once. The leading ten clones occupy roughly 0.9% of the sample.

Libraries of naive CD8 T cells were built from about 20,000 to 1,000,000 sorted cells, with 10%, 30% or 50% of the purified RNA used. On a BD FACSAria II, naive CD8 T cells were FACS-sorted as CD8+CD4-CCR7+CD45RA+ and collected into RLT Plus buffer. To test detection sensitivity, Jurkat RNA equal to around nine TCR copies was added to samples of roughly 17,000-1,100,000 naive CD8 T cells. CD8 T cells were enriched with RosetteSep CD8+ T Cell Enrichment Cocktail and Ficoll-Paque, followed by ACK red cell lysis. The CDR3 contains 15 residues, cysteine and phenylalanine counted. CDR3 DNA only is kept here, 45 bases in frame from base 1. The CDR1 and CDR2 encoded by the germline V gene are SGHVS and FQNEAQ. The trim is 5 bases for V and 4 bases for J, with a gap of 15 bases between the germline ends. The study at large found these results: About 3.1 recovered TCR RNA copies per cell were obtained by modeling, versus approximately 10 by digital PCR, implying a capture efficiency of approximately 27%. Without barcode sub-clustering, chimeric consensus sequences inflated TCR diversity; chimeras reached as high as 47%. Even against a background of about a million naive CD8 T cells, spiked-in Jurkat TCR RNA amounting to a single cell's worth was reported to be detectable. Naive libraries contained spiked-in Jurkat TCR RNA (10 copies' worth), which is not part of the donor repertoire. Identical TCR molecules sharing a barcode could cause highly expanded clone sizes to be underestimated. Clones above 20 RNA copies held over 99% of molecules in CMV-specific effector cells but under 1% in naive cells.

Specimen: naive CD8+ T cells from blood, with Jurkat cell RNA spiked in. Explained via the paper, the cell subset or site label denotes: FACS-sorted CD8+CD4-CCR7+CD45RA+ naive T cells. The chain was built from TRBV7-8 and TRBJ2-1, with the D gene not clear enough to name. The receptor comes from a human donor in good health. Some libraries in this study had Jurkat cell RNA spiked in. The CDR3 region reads CASSPSRNPYNEQFF. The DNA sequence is TGTGCCAGCAGCCCGAGCCGGAACCCATACAATGAGCAGTTCTTC.